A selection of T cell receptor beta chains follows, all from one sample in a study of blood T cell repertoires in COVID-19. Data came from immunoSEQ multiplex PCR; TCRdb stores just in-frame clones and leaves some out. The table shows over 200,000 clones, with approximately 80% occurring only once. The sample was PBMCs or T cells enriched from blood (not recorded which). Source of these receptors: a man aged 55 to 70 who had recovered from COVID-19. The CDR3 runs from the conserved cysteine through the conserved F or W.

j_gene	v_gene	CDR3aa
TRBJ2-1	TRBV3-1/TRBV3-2	CASSQVYSYEQFF
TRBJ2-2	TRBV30	CAWSAQGSDTGELFF
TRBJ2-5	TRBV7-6	CASSLPGDSFWKTQYF
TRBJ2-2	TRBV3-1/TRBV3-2	CASSQFVTGLNGELFF
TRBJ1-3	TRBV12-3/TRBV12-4	CASSRNTIYF
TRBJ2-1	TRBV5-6	CASSLPQVYNEQFF
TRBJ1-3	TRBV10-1	CASSDPGNSGNTIYF
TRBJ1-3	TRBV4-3	CASSQTTGAGNTIYF
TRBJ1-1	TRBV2	CASTSGRETEAFF
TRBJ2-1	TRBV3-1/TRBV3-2	CASSQDGGLAGDNEQFF
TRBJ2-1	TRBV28	CASSLSGQGVYEQFF
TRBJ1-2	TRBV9	CASSVSGGGYTF
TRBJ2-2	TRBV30	CAWSVRQGTTGELFF
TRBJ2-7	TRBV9	CASSAEGDAAYEQYF
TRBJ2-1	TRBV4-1	CASSQDANSYNEQFF
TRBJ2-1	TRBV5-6	CASSRGRQGAYEQFF
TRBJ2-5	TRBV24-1	CATSTTWTGRETQYF
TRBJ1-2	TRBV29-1	CSVAGGNYGYTF
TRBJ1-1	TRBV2	CASSPGRGNTEAFF
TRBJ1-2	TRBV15	CATSSAGTGVWGYTF
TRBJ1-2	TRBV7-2	CASSLVAGNYGYTF
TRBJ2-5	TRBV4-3	CASSQGGLMGETQYF
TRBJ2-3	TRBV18	CASSPRSTFTTDTQYF
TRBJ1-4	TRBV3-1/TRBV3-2	CASSLGTEEKLFF
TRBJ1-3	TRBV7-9	CASSTPLTGYGNTIYF
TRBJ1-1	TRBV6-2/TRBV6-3	CASSPHRERNTEAFF
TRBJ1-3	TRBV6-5	CASSILGNTIYF
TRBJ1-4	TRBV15	CATSRGPSEKLFF
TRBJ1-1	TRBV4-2	CASSQGGIYTEAFF
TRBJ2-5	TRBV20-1	CSAQDQETQYF
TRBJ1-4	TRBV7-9	CASSLRTGEATNEKLFF
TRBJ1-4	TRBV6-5	CASSLDRGEKLFF
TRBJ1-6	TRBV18	CASSPQGSSNSPLHF
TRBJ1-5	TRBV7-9	CASSLPDQPQHF
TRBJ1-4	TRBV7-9	CASSATGGTNEKLFF
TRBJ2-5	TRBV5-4	CASSKDRVDGETQYF
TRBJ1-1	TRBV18	CASSPLTPGQGNTEAFF
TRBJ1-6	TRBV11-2	CASSLETGQAQPLHF
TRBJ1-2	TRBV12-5	CASGLAGQDGYTF
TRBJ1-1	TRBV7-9	CASRATALNTEAFF
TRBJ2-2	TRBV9	CASSGDPGLVITGELFF
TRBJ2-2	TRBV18	CASSQDRGDTGELFF
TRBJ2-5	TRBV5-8	CASSQGTDQETQYF
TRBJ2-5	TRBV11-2	CASSLEGTGGAETQYF
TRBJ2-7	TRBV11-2	CASQTDRGIAYEQYF
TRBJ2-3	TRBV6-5	CASSFAGTEYF
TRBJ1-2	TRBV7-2	CASSLERGGYYGYTF
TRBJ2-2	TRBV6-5	CASRRDRETGELFF